The 27 T cell receptor beta chains reported below all come from one sample, sequenced in a study of blood T cells in healthy people across ages. A second about 7 to 11 cycle PCR used barcoded and J-beta primers. In TCRdb, the 5' RACE reads were re-called with MiXCR into one record per CDR3 protein. The sample consists of more than 1 million distinct CDR3 sequences, 40% to 45% of them appearing once. The sample taken for sequencing was blood. These receptors came from a woman aged 55-70 years in good health.

The CDR3 is CASSVGVGAYEQYF. The CDR3 DNA sequence: TGTGCCAGCAGCGTAGGTGTCGGGGCCTACGAGCAGTACTTC. The chain employs TRBV9 and TRBJ2-7; D is perhaps TRBD2 (5 bases). CDR3 length: 14 residues. CDR1 is SGDLS and CDR2 is YYNGEE in the germline V gene. Between the trimmed V and J ends, which lost 0 bases and 2 bases, there was a span of 9 bases.

This clonotype turned up a few times. This chain uses TRBV10-3 with TRBJ2-1, with D unclear. The germline V and J ends were trimmed by 2 bases and 9 bases, with 5 bases remaining between them. This CDR3 contains 11 residues. Germline assignment: CDR1 ENHRY and CDR2 SYGVKD. CDR3 in amino acids: CAISEGSEQFF. The CDR3 DNA reads as TGTGCCATCAGTGAGGGGTCTGAGCAGTTCTTC.

The chain links TRBV7-2 to TRBJ2-2; TRBD2 agrees at 7 bases. Germline trimming cut 6 bases from V and 1 base from J; bases unmatched to any gene: 11. The CDR3 totals 17 residues. Germline-derived CDR1 and CDR2 are SGHTA and FQGNSA. The CDR3 sequence is CASRTTIAGLNTGELFF. The CDR3 DNA sequence: TGTGCCAGCAGAACGACAATAGCGGGCCTGAACACCGGGGAGCTGTTTTTT. Looking up the rest from reference TRBV7-2 and TRBJ2-2 gives the full variable domain: GAGVSQSPSNKVTEKGKDVELRCDPISGHTALYWYRQSLGQGLEFLIYFQGNSAPDKSGLPSDRFSAERTGGSVSTLTIQRTQQEDSAVYLCASRTTIAGLNTGELFFGEGSRLTVL.

The chain joins TRBV28 to TRBJ2-7, with 7 bases lining up with TRBD1. J was trimmed by 1 base and V by 8 bases; bases with no gene match: 8. The CDR3 is 14 amino acids. In germline, CDR1 is MDHEN, CDR2 SYDVKM. DNA for the CDR3: TGTGCCAGCCATCCCGGGACAGCTTCCTACGAGCAGTACTTC. Translated, it gives CASHPGTASYEQYF.

The chain has TRBV20-1 and TRBJ2-4, with D perhaps matching TRBD2 (6 bases). The J call could be wrong; TRBJ2-7 is a better fit for the DNA end. This CDR3 region has 13 residues. Germline CDR1 and CDR2: DFQATT and SNEGSKA (reference sequence). As DNA, the CDR3 is TGCAGTGCCTCGCGCGGGGTGGGCGACGAGCAGTACTTC. Translation: CSASRGVGDEQYF.

The V call is TRBV5-5, the J call TRBJ1-1, with D hard to call. Trimming cost V 4 bases and J 5 bases, with 12 bases left between them. This CDR3 has 13 residues. The germline V gene has CDR1 SGHKS and CDR2 YYEKEE (reference sequence). The CDR3 DNA reads as TGTGCCAGCAGCCAGGACCGGTGGACTGAAGCTTTCTTT. It specifies CASSQDRWTEAFF. Full variable domain (missing parts from reference TRBV5-5 and TRBJ1-1): DAGVTQSPTHLIKTRGQQVTLRCSPISGHKSVSWYQQVLGQGPQFIFQYYEKEERGRGNFPDRFSARQFPNYSSELNVNALLLGDSALYLCASSQDRWTEAFFGQGTRLTVV.

This chain uses TRBV28 with TRBJ2-3; possibly TRBD1 or TRBD2 for D (7 bases each). The CDR3 length is 15 residues. Germline V gene lookup returns CDR1 MDHEN and CDR2 SYDVKM. V lost 3 bases to trimming and J lost 1 base, with 11 bases between them. The CDR3 DNA follows: TGTGCCAGCAGTTTCAGGGGGGGAGGCACAGATACGCAGTATTTT. Translation gives CASSFRGGGTDTQYF.

This clonotype was counted a few times. The gene calls are TRBV28 and TRBJ2-3; 10 bases are a match to TRBD2. CDR3 length: 13 residues. Germline lookup yields CDR1 MDHEN and CDR2 SYDVKM. V trimming: 10 bases; J trimming: 6 bases; junction bases outside the gene matches: 7. The CDR3: CAIQSGRADTQYF. Written as DNA, the CDR3 is TGTGCCATCCAAAGCGGGAGGGCGGATACGCAGTATTTT.

This clonotype was counted a few times. The rearrangement uses TRBV6-1 and TRBJ1-1; the D gene is possibly TRBD1 (5 bases). CDR3 size: 11 residues. Germline V lookup: CDR1 MNHNS, CDR2 SASEGT. The V end lost 6 bases, the J end lost 8 bases, and 10 bases lay between the germline ends. In DNA, the CDR3 is TGTGCCAGCAGGAAACAGGCCGAAGCTTTCTTT. Protein sequence: CASRKQAEAFF.

The chain couples TRBV12-3 or TRBV12-4 to TRBJ1-4; 10 nucleotides agree with TRBD1. V gave up 7 bases and J gave up 8 bases; unmatched junction bases: 13. The CDR3 loop spans 16 amino acids. The CDR3 DNA reads TGTGCCAGCACCGTAGGGGACAGGGGCCTCCCGGAAAAACTGTTTTTT. Its protein is CASTVGDRGLPEKLFF.

This clonotype was detected only a few times. This chain joins TRBV30 and TRBJ2-5; D may be TRBD1 (7 bases). The CDR3 has 15 residues. Germline loops: CDR1 GTSNPN, CDR2 SVGIG (reference sequence). V was shortened by 5 bases and J by 6 bases, with 22 bases between the two germline ends. DNA for the CDR3: TGTGCCTGGGCCAAGGTCACAGGGGAGGCGAAGACCCAGTACTTC. Protein sequence: CAWAKVTGEAKTQYF.

Only a few counts were recorded for this clonotype. This sequence joins TRBV27 and TRBJ2-1, with 12 positions matching TRBD2. V shed 4 bases, J shed 7 bases, and the junction held 11 bases outside the gene matches. The CDR3 length is 17 residues. The germline CDR1 and CDR2 sequences are MNHEY and SMNVEV (reference sequence). The CDR3 loop is CASSSTRLAGALNEQFF. The DNA for the CDR3 is TGTGCCAGCAGTTCAACTAGACTAGCGGGGGCTTTGAATGAGCAGTTCTTC.

This chain connects TRBV6-5 to TRBJ2-3; D possibly corresponds to TRBD1 (5 bases). Germline V CDR1 and CDR2: MNHEY, SVGAGI. CDR3 length equals 14 residues. Deletions cut 5 bases from V and 2 bases from J, with 11 bases between. The CDR3 loop is CASSPWTITDTQYF. The DNA for the CDR3 is TGTGCCAGCAGTCCCTGGACAATCACAGATACGCAGTATTTT.

This clonotype appeared a few times. The chain joins TRBV6-5 to TRBJ2-5; the D gene is possibly TRBD2 (6 bases). V lost 6 bases, J lost 1 base, and 15 bases lay in between. This CDR3 has 15 amino acids. The germline CDR1 and CDR2 sequences are MNHEY and SVGAGI. CDR3 nucleotides: TGTGCCAGCAGACTCTTTAGCGGCGCCCAAGAGACCCAGTACTTC. This gives the protein CASRLFSGAQETQYF.

This sequence joins TRBV20-1 and TRBJ2-3, with a possible D match to TRBD2 (6 bases). Germline V gives CDR1 DFQATT, CDR2 SNEGSKA (reference sequence). CDR3 size: 15 residues. V was cut by 1 base and J by 0 bases, with 11 bases left in between. The CDR3 nucleotides are TGCAGTGCTAGAGCGCTAGCGAAAAGCACAGATACGCAGTATTTT. It codes for CSARALAKSTDTQYF.

The gene calls are TRBV7-9 and TRBJ2-3; 9 bases match TRBD1. The CDR3 covers 16 residues. J lost 4 bases, V lost 5 bases, and 10 bases had no gene match. The germline V gene encodes CDR1 SEHNR and CDR2 FQNEAQ (reference sequence). The CDR3 here is CASSNNRDREADTQYF. The CDR3 nucleotides read TGTGCCAGCAGCAATAATCGGGACAGGGAGGCAGATACGCAGTATTTT.

CDR3 amino acids: CATSRVRTSGRNNEQFF. The CDR3 bases are TGTGCCACCAGCAGAGTCCGGACTAGCGGGAGGAACAATGAGCAGTTCTTC. This rearrangement joins TRBV15 to TRBJ2-1; 14 bases map to TRBD2. J lost 5 bases, V lost 1 base, and 4 bases had no gene match. The CDR3 extends over 17 amino acids. CDR1 is LNHNV, CDR2 YYDKDF, per germline (reference sequence).

There are a few counts of this clonotype. The rearrangement joins TRBV20-1 to TRBJ2-4; D may be TRBD1 (6 bases). This CDR3 is 13 amino acids long. V lost 5 bases and J lost 3, with 11 bases in between. Germline V gives CDR1 DFQATT, CDR2 SNEGSKA (reference sequence). The CDR3 is CSAGGEDKNIQYF. The CDR3 region has the DNA TGCAGTGCTGGGGGCGAGGACAAAAACATTCAGTACTTC.

With respect to this clonotype: Relative to the germline gene, one junction end is altered; a read error may explain this. The rearrangement joins TRBV7-2 to TRBJ2-7; no firm D call. CDR1 and CDR2 from the germline V gene are SGHTA and FQGNSA. This CDR3 contains 12 residues. The CDR3 reads CVSSLGSYEQYF. The CDR3 coding sequence is TGTGTCAGCAGCTTAGGATCCTACGAGCAGTACTTC.

This clonotype was recorded only once. J is TRBJ2-1 and V is TRBV29-1, with 14 bases that match TRBD2. The J call is uncertain, as TRBJ2-7 better fits the DNA end. This CDR3 region has 15 residues. The germline gives CDR1 SQVTM, CDR2 ANQGSEA. This CDR3 is CSVYGTSGSGNEQYF. The CDR3 nucleotides are TGCAGCGTTTATGGGACTAGCGGGAGTGGTAATGAGCAGTACTTC.

This clonotype occurred a few times. V gene TRBV7-6 combines with J gene TRBJ2-3; no reliable D call. Between the trimmed V and J ends, which lost 1 base and 0 bases, there was a span of 14 bases. CDR1 is SGHVS, CDR2 FNYEAQ, per germline. This CDR3 has 17 residues. The CDR3 region has the DNA TGTGCCAGCAGCTTAGGATCGAGTATCTATAGCACAGATACGCAGTATTTT. Its translation is CASSLGSSIYSTDTQYF.

J is TRBJ2-4 and V is TRBV27, with D tentatively TRBD1 or TRBD2 (5 bases each). Matching the DNA end better, TRBJ2-7 makes the J call doubtful. This CDR3 is 16 amino acids long. Germline V lookup: CDR1 MNHEY, CDR2 SMNVEV (reference sequence). CDR3 nucleotide sequence: TGTGCCAGCAGTTTTGGGGGTTTGGAGCTTCCCTACGAGCAGTACTTC. Translation gives CASSFGGLELPYEQYF.

This clonotype was counted a few times. V is TRBV10-3 and J is TRBJ2-1; TRBD2 is a possible D gene (5 bases). Germline V gene data show CDR1 as ENHRY and CDR2 as SYGVKD. V lost 10 bases to trimming and J lost 6 bases, with 19 bases between them. The length of the CDR3 is 14 residues. This CDR3 reads CATNRRFAGNEQFF. The CDR3 DNA follows: TGTGCCACGAACCGGAGGTTCGCGGGCAATGAGCAGTTCTTC.

The chain is built from TRBV25-1 and TRBJ1-2; 9 bases match TRBD1. The CDR3 is 15 amino acids. V shed 3 bases, J shed 2 bases, and the junction held 4 bases outside the gene matches. Germline V gene sequence: CDR1 MGHDK, CDR2 SYGVNS. CDR3 sequence: CASSDDRGSNYGYTF. In nucleotides, the CDR3 is TGTGCCAGCAGTGACGACAGGGGGTCCAACTATGGCTACACCTTC.

The chain uses TRBV9 and TRBJ2-1; the D gene could be TRBD1 or TRBD2 (5 bases each). Between the trimmed V and J ends, which lost 1 base and 2 bases, there was a span of 10 bases. CDR1 and CDR2 from the germline V gene are SGDLS and YYNGEE. The CDR3 length is 15 residues. The CDR3: CASSVYGGPYNEQFF. In nucleotides, the CDR3 is TGTGCCAGCAGCGTATATGGGGGACCCTACAATGAGCAGTTCTTC.

The chain carries TRBV2 and TRBJ2-7, with D tentatively TRBD2 (5 bases). V gave up 2 bases and J gave up 2 bases, with 16 bases separating them. In germline, CDR1 is SNHLY, CDR2 FYNNEI. This CDR3 is 16 amino acids long. The DNA for the CDR3 is TGTGCCAGCAGTGAATTCGGCCGGGGAACTCCCTACGAGCAGTACTTC. It encodes CASSEFGRGTPYEQYF.

This clonotype was observed a handful of times. This chain links TRBV20-1 with TRBJ2-7; 8 bases agree with TRBD1. The CDR3 length is 14 residues. Germline V gene lookup returns CDR1 DFQATT and CDR2 SNEGSKA (reference sequence). V lost 4 bases and J lost 7; bases outside the gene matches: 12. The CDR3, as DNA: TGCAGTGCTACCCGACAGGGGCGGCTTTGGGAGCAGTACTTC. This gives the protein CSATRQGRLWEQYF.